This TCR beta chain was recovered during a study of CXCR4 blockade with PD-1 therapy in pancreatic cancer. The protocol was immunoSEQ multiplex PCR, while the TCRdb copy is restricted to in-frame clones and leaves out a portion. The sample shows thousands of clones, 40% of them seen only once. The CDR3 runs 13 residues. The V end was cut by 6 bases, the J end by 10 bases, with 13 bases between. Per the germline V gene, CDR1 is LNHDA and CDR2 is SQIVND (reference sequence). The sample holds a few counts of this clone. Its antigen remains unknown. Study-wide results and caveats: Convergent selection by common tumor antigens was suggested by nucleotide rearrangement counts. Tumors were clonally expanded, mean 0.14 versus 0.05 in healthy blood. Without paired alpha-beta data, shared specificity of dominant clones is unconfirmed.

Sequencing used tumor tissue. This clonotype originated in a human donor with pancreatic ductal adenocarcinoma. This chain connects TRBV19 to TRBJ1-6, with TRBD1 as a possible D gene (5 bases). The CDR3 sequence: CASSPGLTSPLHF. CDR3 in DNA: TGTGCCAGTAGCCCGGGACTTACATCACCCCTCCACTTT.